One and the same sample provided the 20 T cell receptor beta chains below, sequenced in a study of cytomegalovirus exposure and HLA in healthy donors. 13 Jbeta primers and 60 Vbeta primers were used for the PCR. Clones were read by immunoSEQ multiplex PCR, and TCRdb kept only the in-frame ones, dropping some. The sample yields tens of thousands of clones, approximately 60% seen once. Sequenced sample: PBMCs. Receptors were obtained from a male donor in good health and CMV-seropositive.

The chain is built from TRBV9 and TRBJ1-1, with D uncertain. Trimming removed 0 bases at V and 7 bases at J, with 13 bases between. CDR3 size: 14 residues. Germline V gives CDR1 SGDLS, CDR2 YYNGEE. The CDR3 sequence is CASSVGLSTGEAFF. CDR3 nucleotides: TGTGCCAGCAGCGTAGGACTTAGCACGGGTGAAGCTTTCTTT.

V and J are TRBV28 and TRBJ1-6; 7 nucleotides match TRBD1. The CDR3 is 17 amino acids. The germline V gene has CDR1 MDHEN and CDR2 SYDVKM. J was trimmed by 9 bases and V by 4 bases; bases with no gene match: 15. The CDR3 spells CASSSHRDRRFGSPLHF. The CDR3 DNA follows: TGTGCCAGCAGTTCCCATCGGGACAGACGATTTGGTTCACCCCTCCACTTT.

This clone has more than one count but fewer than ten. The rearrangement links TRBV6-5 to TRBJ1-2; D is perhaps TRBD1 (5 bases). The V end was cut by 6 bases, the J end by 0 bases, with 8 bases between. This CDR3 region has 13 residues. From germline, CDR1 is MNHEY and CDR2 SVGAGI. This chain's CDR3 is CASRLQANYGYTF. The DNA for the CDR3 is TGTGCCAGCAGATTACAGGCTAACTATGGCTACACCTTC.

V and J are TRBV27 and TRBJ2-1; 10 positions agree with TRBD2. CDR3 size: 15 residues. The V and J ends lost 3 bases and 3 bases, in that order; junction bases with no gene match: 2. Germline V lookup: CDR1 MNHEY, CDR2 SMNVEV (reference sequence). The CDR3 loop is CASSFGTSVYNEQFF. CDR3 DNA: TGTGCCAGCAGTTTCGGGACTAGCGTCTACAATGAGCAGTTCTTC.

This chain joins TRBV7-9 and TRBJ2-5, with D tentatively TRBD2 (5 bases). The tail of the sequence fits TRBJ2-7 better, so the J call may be wrong. The CDR3 length is 15 residues. CDR1 is SEHNR and CDR2 is FQNEAQ in the germline V gene (reference sequence). The CDR3 spells CASSFGEKGSYEQYF. Here the CDR3 DNA reads TGTGCCAGCAGCTTCGGGGAGAAGGGCTCCTACGAGCAGTACTTC.

This clone was seen a few times. The chain couples TRBV9 to TRBJ2-3; no clear D. V was clipped by 2 bases and J by 6 bases, with 13 bases between them. Germline assignment: CDR1 SGDLS and CDR2 YYNGEE. The CDR3 totals 14 residues. CDR3 sequence (DNA): TGTGCCAGCAGCGTCTACCCTTCCCCCGATACGCAGTATTTT. Translating gives CASSVYPSPDTQYF.

This clone was found a few times. J is TRBJ2-5 and V is TRBV5-1; TRBD2 agrees at 15 bases. Losses at the gene ends were 3 bases for V and 1 base for J; bases not matched to a gene: 7. CDR3 size: 18 residues. Germline CDR1 SGHRS, CDR2 YFSETQ. The CDR3 is CASSSGLAGGLVQETQYF. CDR3 nucleotides: TGCGCCAGCAGCTCCGGACTAGCGGGGGGGCTCGTCCAAGAGACCCAGTACTTC. Drawing the rest from reference TRBV5-1 and TRBJ2-5, the complete variable domain is KAGVTQTPRYLIKTRGQQVTLSCSPISGHRSVSWYQQTPGQGLQFLFEYFSETQRNKGNFPGRFSGRQFSNSRSEMNVSTLELGDSALYLCASSSGLAGGLVQETQYFGPGTRLLVL.

The chain has TRBV11-2 and TRBJ1-6; 9 bases match TRBD1. With V trimmed by 0 bases and J by 9 bases, 3 bases remained unmatched. The CDR3 loop spans 15 amino acids. The germline gives CDR1 SGHAT, CDR2 FQNNGV. CDR3 in amino acids: CASSLDGTGFSPLHF. CDR3 DNA sequence: TGTGCCAGCAGCTTAGACGGGACAGGGTTTTCACCCCTCCACTTT.

This chain uses TRBV5-1 with TRBJ2-7; the D gene is possibly TRBD1 (6 bases). This CDR3 comprises 12 residues. Germline CDR1 reads SGHRS; CDR2 reads YFSETQ. V was pared by 5 bases and J by 5 bases, with 11 bases between. CDR3 residues: CASRYRDHEQYF. The CDR3 nucleotides read TGCGCCAGCAGATACAGGGACCACGAGCAGTACTTC.

This clone was seen only once. The gene calls are TRBV7-6 and TRBJ2-7, with 8 bases aligning to TRBD1. Looked up from germline, CDR1 is SGHVS and CDR2 is FNYEAQ. V shed 5 bases and J 2 bases; nucleotides not matched to a gene: 8. The CDR3 has 15 amino acids. This CDR3 reads CASSPGTGGTYEQYF. The CDR3 nucleotides are TGTGCCAGCAGCCCCGGGACAGGCGGTACCTACGAGCAGTACTTC.

V gene TRBV6-5 combines with J gene TRBJ2-5; 9 nucleotides match TRBD2. The J call is doubtful: the DNA matches TRBJ2-7 better. Germline V gene lookup returns CDR1 MNHEY and CDR2 SVGAGI. The CDR3 consists of 15 residues. The chain's CDR3 is CASRIEGGGAYEQYF. CDR3 in DNA: TGTGCCAGCAGGATAGAGGGCGGGGGGGCATACGAGCAGTACTTC.

This sequence joins TRBV10-2 and TRBJ2-1, with 9 positions matching TRBD2. The germline CDR1 and CDR2 sequences are WSHSY and SAAADI. The CDR3 extends over 13 amino acids. J was trimmed by 7 bases and V by 8 bases; bases with no gene match: 6. The CDR3 reads CASCGRDGNEQFF. CDR3 DNA sequence: TGCGCCAGCTGCGGGAGGGACGGGAATGAGCAGTTCTTC.

V gene TRBV7-2 combines with J gene TRBJ1-1; 11 bases match TRBD1. There are 15 residues in the CDR3. Germline V gives CDR1 SGHTA, CDR2 FQGNSA. Trimming took 5 bases from V and 6 from J; bases not matched to a gene: 8. CDR3 DNA sequence: TGTGCCAGCAGCCCCAGGACAGGGGGCTACGCTGAAGCTTTCTTT. This sequence encodes CASSPRTGGYAEAFF.

The chain is built from TRBV11-2 and TRBJ2-7; D perhaps matches TRBD2 (5 bases). Trimming shortened V by 5 bases and J by 3 bases, and 14 bases separated the two germline ends. The CDR3 loop spans 14 amino acids. The germline CDR1 and CDR2 sequences are SGHAT and FQNNGV. CDR3 protein: CASSRAGTHYEQYF. The CDR3 region has the DNA TGTGCCAGCAGCCGGGCGGGCACTCACTACGAGCAGTACTTC.

This clone was picked up a small number of times. V and J are TRBV11-2 and TRBJ1-2; 7 nucleotides agree with TRBD1. This CDR3 spans 15 amino acids. The trim removed 5 bases at V and 8 bases at J, leaving 14 bases unmatched. Germline CDR1 SGHAT, CDR2 FQNNGV. The CDR3 region is CASSQRQGVIKGYTF. CDR3 nucleotide sequence: TGTGCCAGCAGCCAAAGACAGGGCGTGATAAAGGGCTACACCTTC.

In its sample, this clone was seen a few times. The chain is built from TRBV6-6 and TRBJ1-3; D is uncertain. V lost 5 bases, J lost 0 bases, and 14 bases lay in between. The CDR3 is 16 amino acids. Germline assignment: CDR1 MNHNY and CDR2 SVGAGI (reference sequence). CDR3 amino acids: CASSPAFRDSGNTIYF. The DNA of the CDR3 is TGTGCCAGCAGTCCAGCCTTCCGGGACTCTGGAAACACCATATATTTT.

The V gene is TRBV29-1, the J gene TRBJ2-1; D may be TRBD2 (7 bases). CDR1 and CDR2 from the germline V gene are SQVTM and ANQGSEA. The V end was cut by 4 bases, the J end by 4 bases, with 23 bases between. The CDR3 length is 17 residues. The chain's CDR3 is CSVAGGLGGGPYNEQFF. For the CDR3, the DNA is TGCAGCGTTGCGGGGGGTCTTGGAGGGGGACCTTACAATGAGCAGTTCTTC.

This clone has only a few counts. The DNA of the CDR3 is TGCAGCGCCGTTGCAGGTGCAACTAATGAAAAACTGTTTTTT. It specifies CSAVAGATNEKLFF. The rearrangement uses TRBV29-1 and TRBJ1-4; D is ambiguous. The CDR3 length is 14 residues. Trimming stripped 7 bases from V and 0 bases from J, with 12 bases between. From germline, CDR1 is SQVTM and CDR2 ANQGSEA.

The chain recombines TRBV5-4 with TRBJ2-1; 8 bases align to TRBD1. The CDR3 loop spans 18 amino acids. Germline CDR1 reads SGHNT; CDR2 reads YYREEE (reference sequence). V shed 3 bases, J shed 0 bases, and the junction held 11 bases outside the gene matches. The CDR3 sequence is CASSSRTGKRSSYNEQFF. CDR3 bases: TGTGCCAGCAGCTCAAGGACAGGGAAAAGGAGCTCCTACAATGAGCAGTTCTTC.

The CDR3 is CASSSYTPGLPYF. CDR3 coding DNA: TGTGCCAGCAGCTCGTATACACCGGGACTCCCTTACTTC. The chain is built from TRBV7-9 and TRBJ2-7; D might be TRBD2 (6 bases). The germline gives CDR1 SEHNR, CDR2 FQNEAQ (reference sequence). The CDR3 is made up of 13 amino acids. The V gene lost 4 bases and the J gene lost 13 bases, with 20 bases spanning the gap.